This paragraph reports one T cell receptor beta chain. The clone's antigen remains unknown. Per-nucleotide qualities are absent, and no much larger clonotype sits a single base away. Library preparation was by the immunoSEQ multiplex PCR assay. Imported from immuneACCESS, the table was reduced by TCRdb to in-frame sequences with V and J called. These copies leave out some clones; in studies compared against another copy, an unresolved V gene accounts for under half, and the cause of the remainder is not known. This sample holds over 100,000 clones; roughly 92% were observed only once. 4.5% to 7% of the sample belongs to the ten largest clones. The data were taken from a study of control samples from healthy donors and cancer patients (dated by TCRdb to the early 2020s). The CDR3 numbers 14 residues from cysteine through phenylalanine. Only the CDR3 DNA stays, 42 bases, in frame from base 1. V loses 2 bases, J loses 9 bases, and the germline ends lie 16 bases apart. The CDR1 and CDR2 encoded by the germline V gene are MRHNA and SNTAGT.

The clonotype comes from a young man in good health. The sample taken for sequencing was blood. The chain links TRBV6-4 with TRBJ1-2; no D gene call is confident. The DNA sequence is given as TGTGCCAGCAGTGACCTTCAGTGGGGTATTCGCTACACCTTC. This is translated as CASSDLQWGIRYTF.